The rows below give T cell receptor beta chains drawn from one sample of a study of cytomegalovirus exposure and HLA in healthy donors. Libraries were prepared by immunoSEQ multiplex PCR; TCRdb keeps only in-frame clonotypes and omits some of them. Among some 180,000 clones listed, 82% were seen once. The sequencing sample was made of PBMCs. Receptors were obtained from a man aged 35-49 years in good health and CMV-seronegative. CDR3s include the opening cysteine and the closing phenylalanine or tryptophan. D genes are given only for firm matches. Clone size is given for some rows only: seen once, a few or many times, or a class if the clone is expanded.

CDR3: CASSLTGTSGSTDTQYF; DNA: TGCGCCAGCAGCCTTACCGGGACTAGCGGGAGCACAGATACGCAGTATTTT; D: TRBD2; size: .; J: TRBJ2-3; V: TRBV4-1
CDR3: CASSTGQGAGDTQYF; DNA: TGCGCCAGCAGCACAGGACAGGGGGCGGGCGATACGCAGTATTTT; D: TRBD1; size: .; J: TRBJ2-3; V: TRBV5-1
CDR3: CAWSPRRGGYTF; DNA: TGTGCCTGGAGCCCCCGCCGGGGGGGCTACACCTTC; D: .; size: .; J: TRBJ1-2; V: TRBV30
CDR3: CASIDADRGGNQPQHF; DNA: TGTGCCAGCATCGACGCGGACAGGGGGGGTAATCAGCCCCAGCATTTT; D: TRBD1; size: .; J: TRBJ1-5; V: TRBV6-6
CDR3: CSVEVLAGVGVSYNEQFF; DNA: TGCAGCGTTGAAGTTCTAGCGGGAGTTGGGGTCTCCTACAATGAGCAGTTCTTC; D: TRBD2; size: .; J: TRBJ2-1; V: TRBV29-1
CDR3: CASSLSGATDTQYF; DNA: TGTGCCAGCAGCCTTAGCGGGGCCACAGATACGCAGTATTTT; D: TRBD2; size: .; J: TRBJ2-3; V: TRBV7-2
CDR3: CASSLMALAGVGEQYF; DNA: TGTGCCAGCAGCTTAATGGCACTAGCGGGAGTAGGGGAGCAGTACTTC; D: TRBD2; size: .; J: TRBJ2-7; V: TRBV11-2
CDR3: CASSSRGENQPQHF; DNA: TGTGCCAGCAGTTCTAGGGGCGAGAATCAGCCCCAGCATTTT; D: .; size: .; J: TRBJ1-5; V: TRBV27
CDR3: CASSGQGAPETQYF; DNA: TGTGCCAGCAGTGGACAGGGGGCACCAGAGACCCAGTACTTC; D: TRBD1; size: .; J: TRBJ2-5; V: TRBV2
CDR3: CASRASTGGEAEAFF; DNA: TGTGCCAGCAGGGCATCGACAGGGGGAGAAGCTGAAGCTTTCTTT; D: TRBD1; size: .; J: TRBJ1-1; V: TRBV2
CDR3: CASSVAGQQTQYF; DNA: TGTGCCAGCAGCGTAGCAGGTCAACAGACCCAGTACTTC; D: .; size: .; J: TRBJ2-5; V: TRBV9
CDR3: CSVEDWTNNNEQFF; DNA: TGCAGCGTTGAAGATTGGACTAATAACAATGAGCAGTTCTTC; D: .; size: .; J: TRBJ2-1; V: TRBV29-1
CDR3: CSAAEGVHSGDTQYF; DNA: TGCAGCGCTGCCGAAGGTGTTCATTCAGGCGATACGCAGTATTTT; D: .; size: .; J: TRBJ2-3; V: TRBV29-1
CDR3: CAIRQGSGNTEAFF; DNA: TGTGCCATCAGACAGGGTTCGGGGAACACTGAAGCTTTCTTT; D: .; size: .; J: TRBJ1-1; V: TRBV10-3
CDR3: CASSLGPTQETQYF; DNA: TGCGCCAGCAGCCTGGGACCGACTCAAGAGACCCAGTACTTC; D: .; size: .; J: TRBJ2-5; V: TRBV5-1
CDR3: CASSLGDRGRSEQFF; DNA: TGTGCCAGCAGCTTGGGGGACAGGGGGCGGAGTGAGCAGTTCTTC; D: TRBD1; size: .; J: TRBJ2-1; V: TRBV5-5
CDR3: CASSPRVGLAGAANTGELFF; DNA: TGCGCCAGCAGCCCGAGAGTCGGACTAGCGGGGGCCGCGAACACCGGGGAGCTGTTTTTT; D: TRBD2; size: .; J: TRBJ2-2; V: TRBV5-1
CDR3: CSVDPPWILDRGRDGKTQYF; DNA: TGCAGCGTTGATCCCCCCTGGATCCTCGACAGGGGGCGCGATGGTAAGACCCAGTACTTC; D: TRBD1; size: .; J: TRBJ2-5; V: TRBV29-1
CDR3: CASTRQGRNTGELFF; DNA: TGTGCCAGCACCCGACAGGGAAGAAACACCGGGGAGCTGTTTTTT; D: TRBD1; size: .; J: TRBJ2-2; V: TRBV2
CDR3: CASSARSSYSPLHF; DNA: TGTGCCAGCAGCGCTCGGAGTAGTTATTCACCCCTCCACTTT; D: .; size: .; J: TRBJ1-6; V: TRBV11-2
CDR3: CACAGHLTNQPQHF; DNA: TGTGCCTGCGCGGGGCACCTTACGAATCAGCCCCAGCATTTT; D: .; size: .; J: TRBJ1-5; V: TRBV28
CDR3: CASRGQGAFSGANVLTF; DNA: TGTGCCAGCAGGGGGCAGGGGGCCTTCTCTGGGGCCAACGTCCTGACTTTC; D: TRBD1; size: .; J: TRBJ2-6; V: TRBV28
CDR3: CASRNLAGAGELFF; DNA: TGTGCCAGCAGAAATCTAGCGGGAGCCGGGGAGCTGTTTTTT; D: TRBD2; size: .; J: TRBJ2-2; V: TRBV4-2
CDR3: CASSLYADRYSGNTIYF; DNA: TGCGCCAGCAGCTTGTACGCGGACAGGTACTCTGGAAACACCATATATTTT; D: TRBD1; size: .; J: TRBJ1-3; V: TRBV5-1
CDR3: CASSLQGGNYEQYF; DNA: TGCGCCAGCAGCTTGCAGGGGGGTAATTACGAGCAGTACTTC; D: .; size: .; J: TRBJ2-7; V: TRBV5-1
CDR3: CASSGSTNEKLFF; DNA: TGTGCCAGCTCCGGGTCAACTAATGAAAAACTGTTTTTT; D: .; size: .; J: TRBJ1-4; V: TRBV7-2
CDR3: CASSRHRPQGAGENQPQHF; DNA: TGTGCCAGCAGCAGACACAGACCCCAGGGGGCGGGTGAAAATCAGCCCCAGCATTTT; D: TRBD1; size: .; J: TRBJ1-5; V: TRBV11-1
CDR3: CASSSPGLLTGELFF; DNA: TGTGCCAGCAGTTCCCCGGGACTCCTTACCGGGGAGCTGTTTTTT; D: .; size: .; J: TRBJ2-2; V: TRBV27
CDR3: CASRTGQGAYGYTF; DNA: TGTGCCAGCAGGACAGGACAGGGGGCGTATGGCTACACCTTC; D: TRBD1; size: .; J: TRBJ1-2; V: TRBV28
CDR3: CASRTRVGGLNTEAFF; DNA: TGTGCCAGCAGAACCCGGGTAGGGGGCCTGAACACTGAAGCTTTCTTT; D: TRBD1; size: once; J: TRBJ1-1; V: TRBV7-2
CDR3: CAWSIDRNIQYF; DNA: TGTGCCTGGAGTATAGACAGAAACATTCAGTACTTC; D: .; size: .; J: TRBJ2-4; V: TRBV30
CDR3: CASGVGEDDTEAFF; DNA: TGTGCCAGCGGTGTGGGGGAGGATGACACTGAAGCTTTCTTT; D: .; size: few; J: TRBJ1-1; V: TRBV6-4
CDR3: CASSLASLNTEAFF; DNA: TGCGCCAGCAGCTTGGCGAGCCTGAACACTGAAGCTTTCTTT; D: .; size: .; J: TRBJ1-1; V: TRBV5-1
CDR3: CASSLVQGLTNQPQHF; DNA: TGTGCCAGCAGCTTGGTACAGGGCCTAACGAATCAGCCCCAGCATTTT; D: .; size: .; J: TRBJ1-5; V: TRBV5-8
CDR3: CASSPRSIRETQYF; DNA: TGTGCCAGCAGCCCCAGATCCATCAGGGAGACCCAGTACTTC; D: .; size: .; J: TRBJ2-5; V: TRBV7-2
CDR3: CASRLAGGNNEQFF; DNA: TGTGCCAGCAGACTAGCGGGAGGGAACAATGAGCAGTTCTTC; D: TRBD2; size: few; J: TRBJ2-1; V: TRBV27
CDR3: CASSLEGAGVNTEAFF; DNA: TGTGCCAGCAGCTTAGAGGGGGCCGGGGTGAACACTGAAGCTTTCTTT; D: .; size: .; J: TRBJ1-1; V: TRBV11-3
CDR3: CASSPTAGTQYF; DNA: TGTGCCAGCAGCCCGACGGCGGGGACCCAGTACTTC; D: .; size: .; J: TRBJ2-5; V: TRBV5-6
CDR3: CASSPFPGAVGTEAFF; DNA: TGCGCCAGCAGCCCCTTTCCAGGGGCGGTGGGCACTGAAGCTTTCTTT; D: .; size: .; J: TRBJ1-1; V: TRBV5-1
CDR3: CASSQDGGLEVGEQYF; DNA: TGTGCCAGCAGCCAAGATGGGGGACTAGAGGTGGGCGAGCAGTACTTC; D: TRBD2; size: .; J: TRBJ2-7; V: TRBV4-2
CDR3: CASNYGQGTHSPLHF; DNA: TGCGCCAGCAATTACGGACAGGGAACCCATTCACCCCTCCACTTT; D: TRBD1; size: .; J: TRBJ1-6; V: TRBV4-3
CDR3: CASSLAPWSNNEQFF; DNA: TGCGCCAGCAGCTTGGCCCCCTGGTCTAACAATGAGCAGTTCTTC; D: .; size: .; J: TRBJ2-1; V: TRBV5-1